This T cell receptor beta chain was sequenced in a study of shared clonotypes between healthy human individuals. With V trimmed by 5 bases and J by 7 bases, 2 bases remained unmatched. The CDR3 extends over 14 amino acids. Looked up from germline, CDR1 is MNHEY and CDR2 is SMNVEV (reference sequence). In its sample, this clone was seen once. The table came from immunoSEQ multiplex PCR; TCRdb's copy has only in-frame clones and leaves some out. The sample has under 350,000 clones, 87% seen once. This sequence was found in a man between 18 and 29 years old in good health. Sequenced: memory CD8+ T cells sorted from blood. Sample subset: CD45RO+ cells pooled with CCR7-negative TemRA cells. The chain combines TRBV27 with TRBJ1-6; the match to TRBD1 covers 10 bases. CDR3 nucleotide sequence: TGTGCCAGCAGTCCGACAGGGGGCAATTCACCCCTCCACTTT. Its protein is CASSPTGGNSPLHF.